The rows below give T cell receptor beta chains drawn from one sample of a study of neurological immune-mediated disorders. Using its own MiXCR run on the 5' RACE reads, TCRdb lists one record per CDR3 protein. Here the sample spans about 62,000 distinct CDR3 sequences, around 5% being singletons. Sequencing input: PBMCs. All receptors derive from a woman in her fifties or sixties with multiple sclerosis. Both conserved end residues are part of each CDR3. The order of the fields is V gene, D gene, clone size, J gene, CDR3 DNA, CDR3 protein. A D gene is named only where the DNA matches it firmly. Part of the rows lack a size; the others show once, few, many or a class for expanded clones.

>TRBV5-1|.|many|TRBJ2-2
TGCGCCAGCAGCTTCCCTAGCAGTGCGAACACCGGGGAGCTGTTTTTT
CASSFPSSANTGELFF
>TRBV29-1|.|many|TRBJ1-2
TGCAGCGTTGGACCTGGGTGGGGCAGTTTGACTAACTATGGCTACACCTTC
CSVGPGWGSLTNYGYTF
>TRBV2|TRBD2|.|TRBJ2-5
TGTGCCAGCAGTGAAAGCGGTCGGGGGGGCGCGGAGACCCAGTACTTC
CASSESGRGGAETQYF
>TRBV5-1|.|many|TRBJ2-1
TGCGCCAGCAGCTTCTCTTTAGAGGGCAATGAGCAGTTCTTC
CASSFSLEGNEQFF
>TRBV20-1|TRBD2|many|TRBJ2-7
TGCAGTGCTAGACACGGGGGGGCCTACGAGCAGTACTTC
CSARHGGAYEQYF
>TRBV7-2|.|many|TRBJ2-5
TGTGCCAGCGGAGGGATCGAGACCCAGTACTTC
CASGGIETQYF
>TRBV12-3/TRBV12-4|TRBD1|many|TRBJ2-2
TGTGCCAGCAGTCCCTCCCATTGGGGACAGGGGAACACCGGGGAGCTGTTTTTT
CASSPSHWGQGNTGELFF
>TRBV7-3|.|few|TRBJ1-2
TGTGCCAGCAGCTCAGGGCAGGGCTATGGCTACACCTTC
CASSSGQGYGYTF
>TRBV7-3|.|many|TRBJ1-6
TGTGCCAGCCGTGCTGGGGCTAATTCACCCCTCCACTTT
CASRAGANSPLHF
>TRBV12-3/TRBV12-4|TRBD2|many|TRBJ2-4
TGTGCCAGCAGTTTTGATCGCGGGGGGGCCATGTACTTC
CASSFDRGGAMYF
>TRBV7-8|TRBD1|many|TRBJ2-7
TGTGCCAGTTTAAACAGGGGGGACTACGAGCAGTACTTC
CASLNRGDYEQYF
>TRBV5-1|TRBD1|many|TRBJ2-3
TGCGCCAGCAGCTTGGCTGGGACAGGGTTGGGCACAGATACGCAGTATTTT
CASSLAGTGLGTDTQYF
>TRBV4-1|.|many|TRBJ2-2
TGCGCCAGCAGCCAAGATCGACCTGGAAGCACCGGGGAGCTGTTTTTT
CASSQDRPGSTGELFF
>TRBV12-3/TRBV12-4|.|many|TRBJ1-2
TGTGCCAGCAGTTTCGGGTCCAACTATGGCTACACCTTC
CASSFGSNYGYTF
>TRBV15|.|many|TRBJ2-5
TGTGCCACCAGCAGAGTAGAGACCCAGTACTTC
CATSRVETQYF
>TRBV14|.|many|TRBJ1-6
TGTGCCAGCAGCCAAGATTACCTGACCCTCCACTTT
CASSQDYLTLHF
>TRBV5-1|.|many|TRBJ1-1
TGCGCCAGCAGCTTGGAGATAGGGATGAACACTGAAGCTTTCTTT
CASSLEIGMNTEAFF
>TRBV3-1|.|many|TRBJ2-3
TGTGCCAGCAGCGAAAGGACAGATACGCAGTATTTT
CASSERTDTQYF
>TRBV15|.|many|TRBJ1-6
TGTGCCACCAGCACCGGACGGGTTTCACCCCTCCACTTT
CATSTGRVSPLHF
>TRBV18|.|many|TRBJ2-7
TGTGCCAGCTCACCGGACACGAGCGAGCAGTACTTC
CASSPDTSEQYF
>TRBV27|.|few|TRBJ2-1
TGTGCCAGCAGAACGGGTAATGAGCAGTTCTTC
CASRTGNEQFF
>TRBV5-5|.|.|TRBJ2-5
TGTGCCAGCAGCTTGGAAGGCCTGGCGGCGGAGACCCAGTACTTC
CASSLEGLAAETQYF
>TRBV7-2|TRBD2|many|TRBJ2-7
TGTGCCAGCAGCTTAGACGCCCTAGCGGGGGGCTACGAGCAGTACTTC
CASSLDALAGGYEQYF
>TRBV11-2|.|.|TRBJ2-1
TGTGCCAGCAGCTTACAATGGTGGGGTGGTGAGCAGTTCTTC
CASSLQWWGGEQFF
>TRBV7-9|.|many|TRBJ2-3
TGTGCCAGCAGCCCCCAGGAAGGTACGCAGTATTTT
CASSPQEGTQYF
>TRBV12-3/TRBV12-4|.|many|TRBJ2-3
TGTGCCAGCAGTTCACCACCCGGAGATACGCAGTATTTT
CASSSPPGDTQYF
>TRBV5-4|TRBD1|many|TRBJ1-1
TGTGCCAGCAGCTTTGAACAGGGGTTTTACACTGAAGCTTTCTTT
CASSFEQGFYTEAFF
>TRBV18|.|.|TRBJ2-4
TGTGCCAGCTCACCACCGACGGAGGGGAAAATTCAGTACTTC
CASSPPTEGKIQYF
>TRBV9|.|many|TRBJ1-1
TGTGCCAGCAGCGTTGGTCTAGAATGGGAGGATAACACTGAAGCTTTCTTT
CASSVGLEWEDNTEAFF
>TRBV6-4|.|many|TRBJ1-2
TGTGCCAGCAGTGCCGCACCCCGGGCCGGCTATGGCTACACCTTC
CASSAAPRAGYGYTF
>TRBV12-3/TRBV12-4|.|.|TRBJ1-3
TGTGCCAGCAGTTTGTCGGGGATTGGAAACACCATATATTTT
CASSLSGIGNTIYF
>TRBV19|.|many|TRBJ2-1
TGTGCCAGTACCGGGATGGGAGACAGCGATGAGCAGTTCTTC
CASTGMGDSDEQFF
>TRBV6-2/TRBV6-3|.|many|TRBJ2-1
TGTGCCAGCAGCGTCGTAGTTGGGCTTTACAATGAGCAGTTCTTC
CASSVVVGLYNEQFF
>TRBV29-1|.|many|TRBJ1-2
TGCAGCGTTGAAGACGCCCATGGTGGGGGGGCGAGAGGCTACACCTTC
CSVEDAHGGGARGYTF
>TRBV12-3/TRBV12-4|.|many|TRBJ1-5
TGTGCCAGCGGGGCCATTGGGGACCAGAATTTT
CASGAIGDQNF
>TRBV12-3/TRBV12-4|TRBD1|many|TRBJ1-1
TGTGCCAGCAGTCGGGGGGCAGGGGGTGAAGCTTTCTTT
CASSRGAGGEAFF
>TRBV24-1|TRBD1|.|TRBJ2-1
TGTGCCACCAGTGATACTCTGGACAGGGCCAATGAGCAGTTCTTC
CATSDTLDRANEQFF
>TRBV20-1|TRBD1|many|TRBJ2-3
TGCAGTGCTCCGGGACAGGGTTGGGGCACAGATACGCAGTATTTT
CSAPGQGWGTDTQYF
>TRBV20-1|TRBD2|many|TRBJ2-5
TGCAGTGCTACCCGGGTAGCGGGGGGGCGAGAGACCCAGTACTTC
CSATRVAGGRETQYF
>TRBV19|TRBD1|once|TRBJ1-6
TGTGCCAGTCGGCAACAGGGGTCACCCCTCAACTTT
CASRQQGSPLNF
>TRBV4-1|.|many|TRBJ2-2
TGCGCCAGCAGCCTTAGACTAGGGAACACCGGGGAGCTGTTTTTT
CASSLRLGNTGELFF
>TRBV11-2|.|many|TRBJ1-1
TGTGCCAGCAGCTTGAAGGGAGGGTGGACTGAAGCTTTCTTT
CASSLKGGWTEAFF
>TRBV10-3|TRBD1|many|TRBJ1-1
TGTGCCATCAGTGATGACAGGGAGGTCACTGAAGCTTTCTTT
CAISDDREVTEAFF
>TRBV29-1|TRBD1|medium-sized|TRBJ2-2
TGCAGCGTGAAGGGACAGGGGGAAACCGGGGAGCTGTTTTTT
CSVKGQGETGELFF
>TRBV4-1|.|many|TRBJ1-2
TGCGCCAGCAGCCAAGATCCGGGAATTAACTATGGCTACACCTTC
CASSQDPGINYGYTF
>TRBV10-3|.|few|TRBJ1-6
TGTGCCATCGGTTCCTGGGATTCACCCCTCAACTTT
CAIGSWDSPLNF
>TRBV7-9|TRBD1|many|TRBJ1-5
TGTGCCAGCAGCTTAGGAGGGACAGAAAATCAGCCCCAGCATTTT
CASSLGGTENQPQHF
>TRBV7-2|.|many|TRBJ1-2
TGTGCCAGCAGCTTTGGGGGCAAAGACTATGGCTACACCTTC
CASSFGGKDYGYTF
>TRBV25-1|.|many|TRBJ2-7
TGTGCCAGCAGTGGCCTCCTCTCCTACGAGCAGTACTTC
CASSGLLSYEQYF
>TRBV5-5|.|medium-sized|TRBJ2-2
TGTGCCAGCAGCTTCCCGTCGGGGAACACCGGGGAGCTGTTTTTT
CASSFPSGNTGELFF
>TRBV5-1|.|many|TRBJ2-1
TGCGCCAGCAGCTTGGGACAGATCGTCAATGAGCAGTTCTTC
CASSLGQIVNEQFF
>TRBV5-1|TRBD1|many|TRBJ1-2
TGCGCCAGCAGCTTGTCGCAGGGGGCGAGTAATTATGGCTACACCTTC
CASSLSQGASNYGYTF